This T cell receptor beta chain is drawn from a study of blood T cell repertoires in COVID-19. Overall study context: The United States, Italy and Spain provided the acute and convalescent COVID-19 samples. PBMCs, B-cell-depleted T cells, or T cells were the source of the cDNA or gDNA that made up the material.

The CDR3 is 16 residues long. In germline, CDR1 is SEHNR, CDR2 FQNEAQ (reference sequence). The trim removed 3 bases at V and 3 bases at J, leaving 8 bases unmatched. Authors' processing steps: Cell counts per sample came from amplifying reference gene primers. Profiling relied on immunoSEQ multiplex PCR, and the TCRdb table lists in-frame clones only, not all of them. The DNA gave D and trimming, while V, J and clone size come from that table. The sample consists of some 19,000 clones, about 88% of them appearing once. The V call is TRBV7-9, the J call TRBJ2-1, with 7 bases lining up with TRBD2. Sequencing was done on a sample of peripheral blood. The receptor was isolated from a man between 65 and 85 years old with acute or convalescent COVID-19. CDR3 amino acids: CASSFGAGEIYNEQFF. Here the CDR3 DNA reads TGTGCCAGCAGCTTTGGTGCGGGAGAGATCTACAATGAGCAGTTCTTC.